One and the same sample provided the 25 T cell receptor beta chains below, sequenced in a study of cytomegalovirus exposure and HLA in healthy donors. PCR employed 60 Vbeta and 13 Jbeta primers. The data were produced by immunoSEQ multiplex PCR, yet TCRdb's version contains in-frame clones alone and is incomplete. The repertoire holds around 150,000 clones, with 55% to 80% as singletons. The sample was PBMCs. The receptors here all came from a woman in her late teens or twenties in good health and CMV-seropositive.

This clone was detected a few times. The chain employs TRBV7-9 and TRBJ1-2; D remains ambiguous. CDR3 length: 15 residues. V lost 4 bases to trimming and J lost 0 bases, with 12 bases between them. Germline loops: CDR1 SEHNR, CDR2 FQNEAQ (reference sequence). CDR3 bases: TGTGCCAGCAGCTCGCCCCCCGGAGCTAACTATGGCTACACCTTC. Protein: CASSSPPGANYGYTF. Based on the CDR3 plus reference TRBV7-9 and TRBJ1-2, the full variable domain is DTGVSQNPRHKITKRGQNVTFRCDPISEHNRLYWYRQTLGQGPEFLTYFQNEAQLEKSRLLSDRFSAERPKGSFSTLEIQRTEQGDSAMYLCASSSPPGANYGYTFGSGTRLTVV.

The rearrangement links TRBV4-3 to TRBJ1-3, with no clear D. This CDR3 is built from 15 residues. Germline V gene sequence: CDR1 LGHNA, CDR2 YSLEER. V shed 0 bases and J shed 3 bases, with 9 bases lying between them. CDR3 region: CASSQDSTVGNTIYF. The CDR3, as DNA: TGCGCCAGCAGCCAAGATTCAACGGTTGGAAACACCATATATTTT.

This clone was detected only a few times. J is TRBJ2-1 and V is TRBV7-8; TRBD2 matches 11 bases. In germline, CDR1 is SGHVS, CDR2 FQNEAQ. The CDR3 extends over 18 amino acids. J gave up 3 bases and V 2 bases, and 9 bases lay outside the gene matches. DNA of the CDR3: TGTGCCAGCAGCTTATTTTCTATGACTAGCGGGGTCTACAATGAGCAGTTCTTC. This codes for CASSLFSMTSGVYNEQFF.

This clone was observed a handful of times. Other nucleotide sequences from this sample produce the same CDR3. In DNA, the CDR3 is TGCGCCAGCAGCTTACAGGGGGCAAAAATTAATTCACCCCTCCACTTT. Translation: CASSLQGAKINSPLHF. V is TRBV5-1 and J is TRBJ1-6; 9 positions agree with TRBD1. Germline V gene data show CDR1 as SGHRS and CDR2 as YFSETQ. There are 16 residues in the CDR3. Trimming cost V 2 bases and J 6 bases; bases outside gene matches: 6. Filled out from reference TRBV5-1 and TRBJ1-6, the complete variable domain reads KAGVTQTPRYLIKTRGQQVTLSCSPISGHRSVSWYQQTPGQGLQFLFEYFSETQRNKGNFPGRFSGRQFSNSRSEMNVSTLELGDSALYLCASSLQGAKINSPLHFGNGTRLTVT.

The CDR3 is CASSLEPVDTIYF. In DNA form, the CDR3 reads TGTGCCAGCAGCTTGGAGCCCGTAGACACCATATATTTT. The chain carries TRBV5-4 and TRBJ1-3; no clear D gene. With 0 bases removed from V and 8 bases from J, the gap between germline ends came to 9 bases. This CDR3 has 13 amino acids. CDR1 SGHNT and CDR2 YYREEE come from the germline V gene (reference sequence).

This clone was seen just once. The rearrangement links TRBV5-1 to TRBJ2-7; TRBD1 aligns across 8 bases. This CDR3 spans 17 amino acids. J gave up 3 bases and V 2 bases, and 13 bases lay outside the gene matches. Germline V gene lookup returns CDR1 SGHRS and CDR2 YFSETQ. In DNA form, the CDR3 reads TGCGCCAGCAGCTTACCTACAGGGGGGCGGTGGTACTACGAGCAGTACTTC. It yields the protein CASSLPTGGRWYYEQYF.

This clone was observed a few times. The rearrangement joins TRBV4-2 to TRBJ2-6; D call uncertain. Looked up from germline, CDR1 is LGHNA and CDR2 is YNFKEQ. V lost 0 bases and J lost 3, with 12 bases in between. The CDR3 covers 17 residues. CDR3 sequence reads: CASSQETATFGANVLTF. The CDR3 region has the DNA TGTGCCAGCAGCCAAGAAACCGCGACATTTGGGGCCAACGTCCTGACTTTC.

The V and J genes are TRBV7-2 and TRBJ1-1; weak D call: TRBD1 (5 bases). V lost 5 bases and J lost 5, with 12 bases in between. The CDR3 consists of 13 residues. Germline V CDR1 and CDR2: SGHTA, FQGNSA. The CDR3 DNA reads TGTGCCAGCAGCAGGCTCGGGGGGACTGAAGCTTTCTTT. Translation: CASSRLGGTEAFF. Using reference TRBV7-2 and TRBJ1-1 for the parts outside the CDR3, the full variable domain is GAGVSQSPSNKVTEKGKDVELRCDPISGHTALYWYRQSLGQGLEFLIYFQGNSAPDKSGLPSDRFSAERTGGSVSTLTIQRTQQEDSAVYLCASSRLGGTEAFFGQGTRLTVV.

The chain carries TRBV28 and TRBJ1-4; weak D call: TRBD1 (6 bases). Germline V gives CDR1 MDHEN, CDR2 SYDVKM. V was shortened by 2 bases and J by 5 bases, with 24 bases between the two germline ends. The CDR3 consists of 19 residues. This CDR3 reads CASSLGGGRGWTVNEKLFF. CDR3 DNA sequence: TGTGCCAGCAGTTTAGGGGGGGGGCGTGGATGGACAGTCAATGAAAAACTGTTTTTT.

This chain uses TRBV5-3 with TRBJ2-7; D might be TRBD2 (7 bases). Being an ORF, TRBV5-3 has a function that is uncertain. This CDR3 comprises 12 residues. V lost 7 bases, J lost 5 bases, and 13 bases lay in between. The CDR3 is CARSLRGHEQYF. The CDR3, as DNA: TGTGCCAGATCACTGCGGGGGCACGAGCAGTACTTC.

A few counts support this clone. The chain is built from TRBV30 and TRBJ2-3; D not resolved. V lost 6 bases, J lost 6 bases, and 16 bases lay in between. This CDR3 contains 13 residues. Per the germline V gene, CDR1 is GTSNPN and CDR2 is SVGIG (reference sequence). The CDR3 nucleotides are TGTGCCTGTCATTCCTCGAACTCGGATACGCAGTATTTT. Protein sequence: CACHSSNSDTQYF.

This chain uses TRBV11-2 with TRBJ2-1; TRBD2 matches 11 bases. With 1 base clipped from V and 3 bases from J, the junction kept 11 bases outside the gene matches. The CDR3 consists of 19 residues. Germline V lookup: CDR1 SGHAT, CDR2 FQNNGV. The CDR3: CASSLVLAGGSGNYNEQFF. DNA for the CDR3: TGTGCCAGCAGCTTAGTGCTAGCGGGAGGTTCCGGAAACTACAATGAGCAGTTCTTC.

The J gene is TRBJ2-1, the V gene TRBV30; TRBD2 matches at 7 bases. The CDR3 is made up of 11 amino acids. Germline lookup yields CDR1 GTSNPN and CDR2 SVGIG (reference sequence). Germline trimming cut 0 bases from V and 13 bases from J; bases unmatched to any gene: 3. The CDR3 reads CAWSVERDQFF. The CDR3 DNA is TGTGCCTGGAGTGTAGAGCGGGATCAGTTCTTC. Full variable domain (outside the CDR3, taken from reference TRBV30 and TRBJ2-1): SQTIHQWPATLVQPVGSPLSLECTVEGTSNPNLYWYRQAAGRGLQLLFYSVGIGQISSEVPQNLSASRPQDRQFILSSKKLLLSDSGFYLCAWSVERDQFFGPGTRLTVL.

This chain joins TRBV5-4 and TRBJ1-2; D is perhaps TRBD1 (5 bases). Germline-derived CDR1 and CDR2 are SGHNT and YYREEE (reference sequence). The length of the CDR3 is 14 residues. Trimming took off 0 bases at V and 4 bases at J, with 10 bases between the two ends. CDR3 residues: CASSLVQAPYGYTF. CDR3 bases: TGTGCCAGCAGCTTGGTACAGGCTCCCTATGGCTACACCTTC.

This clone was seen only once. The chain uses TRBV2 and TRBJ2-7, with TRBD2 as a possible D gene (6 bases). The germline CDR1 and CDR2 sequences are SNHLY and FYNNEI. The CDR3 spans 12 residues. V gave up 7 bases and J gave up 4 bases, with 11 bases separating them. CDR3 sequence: CASTGGWYEQYF. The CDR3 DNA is TGTGCCAGCACCGGGGGTTGGTACGAGCAGTACTTC.

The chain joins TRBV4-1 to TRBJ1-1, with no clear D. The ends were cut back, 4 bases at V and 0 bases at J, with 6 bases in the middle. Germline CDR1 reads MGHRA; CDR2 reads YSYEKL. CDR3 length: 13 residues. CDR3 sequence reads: CASSPTLNTEAFF. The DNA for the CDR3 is TGCGCCAGCAGCCCGACACTGAACACTGAAGCTTTCTTT.

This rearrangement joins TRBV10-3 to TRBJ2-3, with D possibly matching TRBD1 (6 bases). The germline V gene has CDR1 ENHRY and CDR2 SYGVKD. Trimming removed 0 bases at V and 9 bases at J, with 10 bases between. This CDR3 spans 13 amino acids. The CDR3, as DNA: TGTGCCATCAGTGAGTCGGGGGCACAGACGCAGTATTTT. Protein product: CAISESGAQTQYF.

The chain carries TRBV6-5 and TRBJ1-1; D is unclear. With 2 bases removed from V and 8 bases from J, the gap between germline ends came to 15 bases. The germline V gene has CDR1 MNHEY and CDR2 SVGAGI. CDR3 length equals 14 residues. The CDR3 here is CASSYDWSAGEAFF. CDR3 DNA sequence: TGTGCCAGCAGTTACGATTGGAGCGCTGGAGAAGCTTTCTTT.

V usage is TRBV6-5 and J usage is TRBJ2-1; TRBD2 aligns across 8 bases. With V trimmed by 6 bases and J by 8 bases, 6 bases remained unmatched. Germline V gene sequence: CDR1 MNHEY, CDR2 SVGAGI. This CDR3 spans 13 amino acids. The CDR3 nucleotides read TGTGCCAGCAGGACTAGCGTTTTCGATGAGCAGTTCTTC. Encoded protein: CASRTSVFDEQFF.

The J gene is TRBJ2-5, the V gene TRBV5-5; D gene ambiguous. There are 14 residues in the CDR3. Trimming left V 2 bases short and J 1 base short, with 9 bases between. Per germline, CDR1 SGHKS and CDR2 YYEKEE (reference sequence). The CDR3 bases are TGTGCCAGCAGCTTTGTAGCTCCCCAAGAGACCCAGTACTTC. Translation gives CASSFVAPQETQYF.

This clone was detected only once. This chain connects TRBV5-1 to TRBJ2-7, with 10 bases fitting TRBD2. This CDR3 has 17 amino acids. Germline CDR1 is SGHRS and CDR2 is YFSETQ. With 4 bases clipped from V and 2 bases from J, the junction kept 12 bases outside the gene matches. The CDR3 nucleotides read TGCGCCAGCAGCGTGGCCCTTACTAGCGGGGTCACCTACGAGCAGTACTTC. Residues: CASSVALTSGVTYEQYF.

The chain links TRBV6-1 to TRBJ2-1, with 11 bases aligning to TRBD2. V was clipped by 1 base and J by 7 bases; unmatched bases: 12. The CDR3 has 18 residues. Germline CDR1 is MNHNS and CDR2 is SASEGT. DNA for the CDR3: TGTGCCAGCAGTGAAGAGTTAGCGGGAGGGCCTCGGGTGAATGAGCAGTTCTTC. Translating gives CASSEELAGGPRVNEQFF.

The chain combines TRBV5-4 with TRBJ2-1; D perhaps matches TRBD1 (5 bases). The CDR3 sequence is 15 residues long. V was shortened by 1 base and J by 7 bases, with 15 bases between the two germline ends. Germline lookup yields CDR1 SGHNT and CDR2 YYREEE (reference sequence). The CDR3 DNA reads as TGTGCCAGCAGCTTGCGCCTCAGGGCGGATAATGAGCAGTTCTTC. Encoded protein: CASSLRLRADNEQFF.

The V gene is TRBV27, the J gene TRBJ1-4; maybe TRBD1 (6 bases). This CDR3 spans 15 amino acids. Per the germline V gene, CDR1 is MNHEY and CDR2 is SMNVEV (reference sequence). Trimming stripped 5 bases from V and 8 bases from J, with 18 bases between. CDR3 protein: CASSDFQGIREKLFF. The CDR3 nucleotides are TGTGCCAGCAGTGACTTCCAGGGGATTCGGGAAAAACTGTTTTTT.

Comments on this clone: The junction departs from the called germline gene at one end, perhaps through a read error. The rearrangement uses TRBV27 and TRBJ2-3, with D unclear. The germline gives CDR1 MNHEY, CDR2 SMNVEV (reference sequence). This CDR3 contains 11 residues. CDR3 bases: TGTGCCAGCATCTACCAAGATGCGCAGTATTTT. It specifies CASIYQDAQYF.